These 21 T cell receptor beta chains share one sample of origin, sequenced in a study of T cells in Graves' hyperthyroidism and ophthalmopathy. RNA transcripts gave rise to amplified TCR beta CDR3 regions. The study used the HTBI primer set for a first-round RT-PCR of the TCR CDR3. MiXCR, run by TCRdb on the multiplex PCR reads, gives a single entry per CDR3 protein. The table shows approximately 560,000 distinct CDR3 sequences, with 15% to 17% occurring only once. Sequences were obtained from blood. The receptors were gathered from a woman younger than 45 with Graves' hyperthyroidism.

This clonotype was counted a few times. The chain employs TRBV4-1 and TRBJ2-7; TRBD2 agrees at 12 bases. The CDR3 runs 16 residues. V gave up 7 bases and J gave up 3 bases; unmatched junction bases: 10. Germline V lookup: CDR1 MGHRA, CDR2 YSYEKL. This CDR3 is CASNLGLAGRGYEQYF. The DNA of the CDR3 is TGCGCCAGCAACCTCGGACTAGCGGGGAGAGGCTACGAGCAGTACTTC.

V gene TRBV25-1 combines with J gene TRBJ2-3, with 7 positions matching TRBD2. CDR3 length: 15 amino acids. Germline V gene data show CDR1 as MGHDK and CDR2 as SYGVNS. Germline trimming cut 6 bases from V and 3 bases from J; bases unmatched to any gene: 9. The CDR3 sequence: CASRLGEGRTDTQYF. For the CDR3, the DNA is TGTGCCAGCAGATTGGGGGAGGGCCGAACAGATACGCAGTATTTT.

This clonotype was picked up many times. The rearrangement links TRBV2 to TRBJ1-6; D remains unclear. CDR3 size: 13 residues. Germline V gene data show CDR1 as SNHLY and CDR2 as FYNNEI. Trimming took 3 bases from V and 6 from J, leaving 6 bases between them. CDR3 in DNA: TGTGCCAGCAGTGAGAGTTTTAATTCACCCCTCCACTTT. It is translated as CASSESFNSPLHF.

This clonotype has just a few counts. This chain uses TRBV5-1 with TRBJ2-2, with TRBD1 matching 8 bases. The CDR3 sequence is 15 residues long. The V and J ends lost 0 bases and 6 bases, in that order; junction bases with no gene match: 4. From germline, CDR1 is SGHRS and CDR2 YFSETQ. CDR3 region: CASSLGTGRSGELFF. The DNA of the CDR3 is TGCGCCAGCAGCTTGGGGACAGGGAGGTCCGGGGAGCTGTTTTTT.

This clonotype was counted many times. This chain's CDR3 is CSASPTSGNEQFF. For the CDR3, the DNA is TGCAGTGCTAGCCCCACCAGCGGCAATGAGCAGTTCTTC. The chain recombines TRBV20-1 with TRBJ2-1; possibly TRBD2 for D (5 bases). CDR3 length: 13 amino acids. Germline V gene data show CDR1 as DFQATT and CDR2 as SNEGSKA (reference sequence). Trimming took off 3 bases at V and 6 bases at J, with 12 bases between the two ends.

In this sample, this clonotype turned up many times. The chain couples TRBV7-2 to TRBJ2-7, with TRBD1 as a possible D gene (6 bases). Looked up from germline, CDR1 is SGHTA and CDR2 is FQGNSA. The CDR3 covers 15 residues. V shed 2 bases and J shed 7 bases, with 18 bases lying between them. CDR3 sequence (DNA): TGTGCCAGCAGCTTACTGGCAGGGGTGGCGGGTGAGCAGTACTTC. It translates to CASSLLAGVAGEQYF.

This clonotype was seen many times. The V call is TRBV11-1, the J call TRBJ2-7, with D perhaps matching TRBD2 (5 bases). The CDR3 covers 15 residues. The germline gives CDR1 SGHAT, CDR2 FQDESV (reference sequence). V was cut by 5 bases and J by 0 bases, with 14 bases left in between. The CDR3 nucleotides are TGTGCCAGCAGCCAGATGACTGGGAGCTCCTACGAGCAGTACTTC. Its protein is CASSQMTGSSYEQYF.

Worth noting for this clonotype: A much larger clonotype is one base distant, so this may be a read error. The chain carries TRBV20-1 and TRBJ1-4; 11 bases fit TRBD1. The CDR3 is made up of 13 amino acids. Germline CDR1 and CDR2: DFQATT and SNEGSKA (reference sequence). J lost 8 bases, V lost 5 bases, and 4 bases had no gene match. The CDR3 coding sequence is TGCAGTGCTGCGGACAGGGGGCAGGAAAAACTGTTTTTT. Its protein is CSAADRGQEKLFF.

This clonotype was seen more than once but under ten times. J is TRBJ2-3 and V is TRBV20-1; the match to TRBD2 covers 7 bases. V lost 6 bases to trimming and J lost 2 bases; unmatched junction nucleotides: 11. CDR3 length: 15 amino acids. Germline values: CDR1 DFQATT, CDR2 SNEGSKA (reference sequence). The CDR3 loop reads CSAKPRLAVTDTQYF. CDR3 DNA: TGCAGTGCGAAACCCCGGCTAGCGGTCACAGATACGCAGTATTTT.

V is TRBV20-1 and J is TRBJ1-4; tentative D call: TRBD1 (5 bases). The germline gives CDR1 DFQATT, CDR2 SNEGSKA (reference sequence). The V gene lost 4 bases and the J gene lost 6 bases, with 18 bases spanning the gap. The CDR3 runs 15 residues. In DNA, the CDR3 is TGCAGTGCTAAACCCCCCGGGGGTGAGGATGAAAAACTGTTTTTT. Its protein is CSAKPPGGEDEKLFF.

This clonotype was detected many times. The chain uses TRBV20-1 and TRBJ2-7; 16 nucleotides align to TRBD2. CDR1 and CDR2 from the germline V gene are DFQATT and SNEGSKA (reference sequence). This CDR3 comprises 18 residues. The trim removed 3 bases at V and 0 bases at J, leaving 8 bases unmatched. The CDR3 DNA follows: TGCAGTGCTAGGCCGGGACTAGCGGGAGGGCCGTCCTCCTACGAGCAGTACTTC. Translated, it gives CSARPGLAGGPSSYEQYF.

This clonotype appeared a few times. V usage is TRBV10-3 and J usage is TRBJ2-5; perhaps TRBD2 as D (5 bases). Germline V gives CDR1 ENHRY, CDR2 SYGVKD. CDR3 length: 13 amino acids. The V and J ends lost 4 bases and 1 base respectively, with 7 bases between them. CDR3 DNA sequence: TGTGCCATCAGTGTGCTAGCCCAAGAGACCCAGTACTTC. Its protein product is CAISVLAQETQYF.

This clonotype turned up a few times. The rearrangement joins TRBV7-6 to TRBJ2-7; 11 nucleotides align to TRBD2. This CDR3 comprises 17 residues. The J segment lost 4 bases and the V segment lost 1 base, leaving 9 bases of the junction unmatched. In germline, CDR1 is SGHVS, CDR2 FNYEAQ. CDR3 sequence reads: CASSLGLGTSGRYEQYF. CDR3 nucleotides: TGTGCCAGCAGCTTAGGCCTAGGGACTAGCGGTCGATACGAGCAGTACTTC.

The chain joins TRBV20-1 to TRBJ2-3; TRBD2 aligns across 11 bases. There are 14 residues in the CDR3. From germline, CDR1 is DFQATT and CDR2 SNEGSKA (reference sequence). V lost 3 bases to trimming and J lost 2 bases; unmatched junction nucleotides: 1. CDR3 sequence reads: CSARTSGDTDTQYF. In DNA, the CDR3 is TGCAGTGCTAGGACTAGCGGGGACACAGATACGCAGTATTTT.

This clonotype has only a few counts. This sequence joins TRBV6-5 and TRBJ1-2; 9 bases map to TRBD1. CDR1 MNHEY and CDR2 SVGAGI come from the germline V gene. Trimming cost V 0 bases and J 4 bases; bases outside gene matches: 3. The CDR3 length is 15 residues. The CDR3 DNA follows: TGTGCCAGCAGTTACTCCGGGACAGGGATCTATGGCTACACCTTC. Translation gives CASSYSGTGIYGYTF.

This clonotype was observed at least ten times. This sequence joins TRBV10-3 and TRBJ1-2; D unclear. Looked up from germline, CDR1 is ENHRY and CDR2 is SYGVKD. V was shortened by 6 bases and J by 4 bases, with 9 bases between the two germline ends. The CDR3 sequence is 12 residues long. This chain's CDR3 is CAIRLGIYGYTF. The CDR3 DNA reads as TGTGCCATCAGGTTGGGGATCTATGGCTACACCTTC.

This clonotype was detected many times. V usage is TRBV28 and J usage is TRBJ2-7; TRBD1 matches 7 bases. The CDR3 sequence is 18 residues long. Germline V gene lookup returns CDR1 MDHEN and CDR2 SYDVKM. V dropped 6 bases and J dropped 4; count of bases not matched to a gene: 21. In DNA, the CDR3 is TGTGCCAGCAGCTCAGAAGTACAGGGGAGTATCCGCAGATACGAGCAGTACTTC. It translates to CASSSEVQGSIRRYEQYF.

The rearrangement links TRBV9 to TRBJ1-1; 10 bases agree with TRBD1. The J segment lost 0 bases and the V segment lost 0 bases, leaving 2 bases of the junction unmatched. CDR1 and CDR2 (germline): SGDLS, YYNGEE. The CDR3 has 16 amino acids. The CDR3 sequence is CASSVEGTGVNTEAFF. DNA for the CDR3: TGTGCCAGCAGCGTAGAGGGGACAGGGGTGAACACTGAAGCTTTCTTT.

This clonotype turned up a few times. V is TRBV7-6 and J is TRBJ2-3, with no clear D. The CDR3 has 17 amino acids. Germline V lookup: CDR1 SGHVS, CDR2 FNYEAQ. V lost 0 bases, J lost 2 bases, and 15 bases lay in between. CDR3 nucleotides: TGTGCCAGCAGCTTAGCCTCTGGAGTTGGAGCCACAGATACGCAGTATTTT. It encodes CASSLASGVGATDTQYF.

This clonotype was seen ten or more times. The chain couples TRBV6-1 to TRBJ2-3; 10 bases fit TRBD2. There are 18 residues in the CDR3. Trimming removed 6 bases from V and 4 bases from J; junction bases left unmatched: 16. Germline V gives CDR1 MNHNS, CDR2 SASEGT. The CDR3 bases are TGTGCCAGCAGCCCCCTCAGCGGGAGGGCCAAGAAGGCAGATACGCAGTATTTT. Translation: CASSPLSGRAKKADTQYF.

There are a few counts of this clonotype. The rearrangement links TRBV6-5 to TRBJ1-6; D not certain. The CDR3 is 18 amino acids. V dropped 2 bases and J dropped 0 bases, with 14 bases sitting between them. Germline assignment: CDR1 MNHEY and CDR2 SVGAGI. Here the CDR3 DNA reads TGTGCCAGCAGTTACGGTTGGCGTAAGAGCTCCTATAATTCACCCCTCCACTTT. It is translated as CASSYGWRKSSYNSPLHF.